The 8 T cell receptor beta chains reported below all come from one sample, sequenced in a study of blood T cell repertoires in COVID-19. Here immunoSEQ multiplex PCR was the method, and the copy in TCRdb shows in-frame clones only, minus some. This table has 150,000 to 200,000 clones, roughly nine tenths appearing once. The sample comprised peripheral blood. The receptors stem from a woman of 80 years or more in a cohort sampled during active or convalescent COVID-19.

The chain couples TRBV24-1 to TRBJ2-3; 10 bases fit TRBD1. Germline CDR1 KGHDR, CDR2 SFDVKD. This CDR3 region has 16 residues. V dropped 4 bases and J dropped 4; count of bases not matched to a gene: 7. The CDR3, as DNA: TGTGCCACCAGTGACCGCGGGACAGGGGTGGCAGATACGCAGTATTTT. Translating gives CATSDRGTGVADTQYF.

This chain joins TRBV7-9 and TRBJ1-2; unclear D gene. From germline, CDR1 is SEHNR and CDR2 FQNEAQ (reference sequence). This CDR3 contains 15 residues. Trimming removed 0 bases at V and 8 bases at J, with 16 bases between. The CDR3 sequence: CASSLATQLGRGYTF. CDR3 DNA: TGTGCCAGCAGCTTAGCGACACAGTTGGGCCGAGGCTACACCTTC.

The gene calls are TRBV19 and TRBJ1-2; 8 nucleotides line up with TRBD1. Trimming took 9 bases from V and 7 from J; bases not matched to a gene: 10. Germline CDR1 reads LNHDA; CDR2 reads SQIVND (reference sequence). CDR3 size: 13 residues. CDR3 sequence reads: CASGTGSLGGYTF. As DNA, the CDR3 is TGTGCCAGCGGGACAGGTTCGCTTGGTGGCTACACCTTC.

V and J are TRBV30 and TRBJ2-2; D possibly corresponds to TRBD1 (5 bases). Trimming took 7 bases from V and 8 from J, leaving 23 bases between them. The CDR3 consists of 15 residues. Germline-derived CDR1 and CDR2 are GTSNPN and SVGIG (reference sequence). The CDR3 sequence: CAFKPWGRLIGELFF. CDR3 nucleotide sequence: TGTGCCTTTAAGCCTTGGGGCAGGTTAATAGGGGAGCTGTTTTTT.

This clone was found a few times. The chain is built from TRBV4-2 and TRBJ2-5; TRBD2 matches at 13 bases. This CDR3 is built from 17 residues. Per germline, CDR1 LGHNA and CDR2 YNFKEQ. The V and J ends lost 1 base and 5 bases, in that order; junction bases with no gene match: 7. The CDR3 region is CASSQGEGTSGTETQYF. In nucleotides, the CDR3 is TGTGCCAGCAGCCAAGGTGAAGGGACTAGCGGGACGGAGACCCAGTACTTC.

The chain has TRBV11-2 and TRBJ1-2; 8 bases agree with TRBD1. The CDR3 is 13 amino acids. V lost 0 bases to trimming and J lost 6 bases; unmatched junction nucleotides: 0. Germline CDR1 reads SGHAT; CDR2 reads FQNNGV. The CDR3 DNA is TGTGCCAGCAGCTTAGAGACAGGGGATGGCTACACCTTC. Translation: CASSLETGDGYTF.

The chain recombines TRBV5-1 with TRBJ2-1, with D unclear. Trimming removed 4 bases at V and 7 bases at J, with 12 bases between. There are 13 residues in the CDR3. Per the germline V gene, CDR1 is SGHRS and CDR2 is YFSETQ. CDR3: CASSLANKNEQFF. In DNA, the CDR3 is TGCGCCAGCAGCCTCGCCAACAAGAATGAGCAGTTCTTC. The variable domain in full, completed from reference TRBV5-1 and TRBJ2-1, reads KAGVTQTPRYLIKTRGQQVTLSCSPISGHRSVSWYQQTPGQGLQFLFEYFSETQRNKGNFPGRFSGRQFSNSRSEMNVSTLELGDSALYLCASSLANKNEQFFGPGTRLTVL.

The CDR3 DNA is TGTGCCAGCACTTTGGCGGGGGGTCCCTATAATTCACCCCTCCACTTT. Translated, it gives CASTLAGGPYNSPLHF. V is TRBV28 and J is TRBJ1-6, with D tentatively TRBD1 (5 bases). The CDR3 length is 16 residues. The V gene's germline CDR1 is MDHEN and CDR2 SYDVKM. Deletions cut 7 bases from V and 2 bases from J, with 15 bases between.